This T cell receptor (beta chain) was recovered during a study of T cell clonotyping in hematopoietic cell transplantation. Study findings and constraints: CD4 and CD8 repertoire contributions could not be separated without sorting. Few recipient clonotypes overlapped donors; over 95% were de novo at given depth.

As for this clone: Its target is not known.

Data came from immunoSEQ multiplex PCR; TCRdb stores just in-frame clones and leaves some out. The table shows some 6,300 clones, with just under 80% occurring only once. The CDR3 loop spans 17 amino acids. Germline CDR1 and CDR2: SGHTA and FQGTGA. Deletions cut 4 bases from V and 2 bases from J, with 18 bases between. Sequencing used peripheral blood mononuclear cells, obtained 180 days after allogeneic stem cell transplant. The chain joins TRBV7-3 to TRBJ2-1, with D maybe TRBD2 (6 bases). The sequence was obtained from a male patient aged 70 to 80 who had an allogeneic stem cell transplant from an unrelated donor, so T cells may come from the graft donor. Some clones in this sample may be carry-over from other donors' samples. The CDR3 DNA reads TGTGCCAGCAGCTCAGGACCGGGAGCCGAAACCTACAATGAGCAGTTCTTC. Translating gives CASSSGPGAETYNEQFF.